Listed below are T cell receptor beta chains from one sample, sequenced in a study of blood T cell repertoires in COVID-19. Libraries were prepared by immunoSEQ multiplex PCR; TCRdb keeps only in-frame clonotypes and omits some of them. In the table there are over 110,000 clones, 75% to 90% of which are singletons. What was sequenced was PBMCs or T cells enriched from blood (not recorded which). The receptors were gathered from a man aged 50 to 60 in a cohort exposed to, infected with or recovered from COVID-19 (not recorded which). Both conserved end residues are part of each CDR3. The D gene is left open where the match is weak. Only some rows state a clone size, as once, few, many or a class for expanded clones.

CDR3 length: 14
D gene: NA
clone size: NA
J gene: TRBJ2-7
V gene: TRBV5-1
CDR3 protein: CASSAGQKTYEQYF
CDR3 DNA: TGCGCCAGCAGCGCCGGACAGAAGACCTACGAGCAGTACTTC

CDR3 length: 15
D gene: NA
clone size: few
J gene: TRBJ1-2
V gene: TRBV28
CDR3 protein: CASSPLLAAPYGYTF
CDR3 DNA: TGTGCCAGCAGTCCCCTTTTAGCAGCGCCCTATGGCTACACCTTC

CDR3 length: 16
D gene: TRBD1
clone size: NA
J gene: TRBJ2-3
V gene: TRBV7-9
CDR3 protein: CASSSAGQGSLDTQYF
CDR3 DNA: TGTGCCAGCAGCTCCGCGGGACAGGGAAGTTTAGATACGCAGTATTTT

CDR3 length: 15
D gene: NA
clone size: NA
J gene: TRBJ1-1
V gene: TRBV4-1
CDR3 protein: CVSSQSPEGSTEAFF
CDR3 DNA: TGCGTCAGCAGCCAATCCCCAGAGGGTTCGACTGAAGCTTTCTTT

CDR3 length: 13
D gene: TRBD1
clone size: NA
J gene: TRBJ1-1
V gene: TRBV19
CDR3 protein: CASRWDRGTEAFF
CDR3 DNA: TGTGCCAGTAGATGGGACAGGGGAACTGAAGCTTTCTTT

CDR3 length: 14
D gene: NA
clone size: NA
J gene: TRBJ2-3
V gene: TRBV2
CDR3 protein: CASSLETFTDTQYF
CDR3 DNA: TGTGCCAGCAGTCTAGAGACCTTCACAGATACGCAGTATTTT

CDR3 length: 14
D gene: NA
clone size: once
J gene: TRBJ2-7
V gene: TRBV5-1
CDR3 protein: CASSPTAGISEQYF
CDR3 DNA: TGCGCCAGCAGCCCGACGGCGGGCATATCCGAGCAGTACTTC

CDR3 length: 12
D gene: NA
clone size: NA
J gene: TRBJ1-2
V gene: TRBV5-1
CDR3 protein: CASSIRSDGYTF
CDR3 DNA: TGCGCCAGCAGCATACGGAGCGACGGCTACACCTTC

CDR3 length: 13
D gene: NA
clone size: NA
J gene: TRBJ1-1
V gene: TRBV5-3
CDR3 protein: CARGGGLDTEAFF
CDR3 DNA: TGTGCCAGAGGAGGCGGGCTCGACACTGAAGCTTTCTTT

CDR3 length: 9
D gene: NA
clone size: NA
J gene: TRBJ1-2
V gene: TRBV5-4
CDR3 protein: CASSPQYTF
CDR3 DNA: TGTGCCAGCAGCCCGCAGTACACCTTC

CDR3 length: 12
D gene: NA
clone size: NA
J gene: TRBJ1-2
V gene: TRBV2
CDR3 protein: CASSEDRRRYTF
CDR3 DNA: TGTGCCAGCAGTGAAGATAGGAGGCGCTACACCTTC

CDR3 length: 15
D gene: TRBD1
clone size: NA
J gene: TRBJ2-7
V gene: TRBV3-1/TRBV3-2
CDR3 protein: CASSQGRTGAYEQYF
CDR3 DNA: TGTGCCAGCAGCCAAGGCCGGACAGGGGCGTACGAGCAGTACTTC

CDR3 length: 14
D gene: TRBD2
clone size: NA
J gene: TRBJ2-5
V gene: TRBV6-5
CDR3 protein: CASSASGYQETQYF
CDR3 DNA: TGTGCCAGCAGCGCTAGCGGATATCAAGAGACCCAGTACTTC

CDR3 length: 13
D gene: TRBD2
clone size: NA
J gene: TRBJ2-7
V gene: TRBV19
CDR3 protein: CASSISGSSEQYF
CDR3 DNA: TGTGCCAGTAGTATCAGCGGGAGTAGCGAGCAGTACTTC

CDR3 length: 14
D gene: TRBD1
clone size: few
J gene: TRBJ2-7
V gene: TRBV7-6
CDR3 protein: CASSFSPGGYEQYF
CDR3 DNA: TGTGCCAGCAGCTTCTCGCCAGGGGGCTACGAGCAGTACTTC

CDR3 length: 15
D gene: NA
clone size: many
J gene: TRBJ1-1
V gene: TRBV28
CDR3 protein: CASSLWGTMNTEAFF
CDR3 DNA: TGTGCCAGCAGTTTATGGGGCACCATGAACACTGAAGCTTTCTTT

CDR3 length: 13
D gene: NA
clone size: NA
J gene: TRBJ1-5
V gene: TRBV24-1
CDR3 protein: CATSASGGQPQHF
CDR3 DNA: TGTGCCACCAGTGCGTCGGGGGGTCAGCCCCAGCATTTT

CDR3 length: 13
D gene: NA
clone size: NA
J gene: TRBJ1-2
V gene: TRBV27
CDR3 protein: CASSPSAQYGYTF
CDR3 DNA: TGTGCCAGCAGTCCTTCCGCCCAGTACGGCTACACCTTC

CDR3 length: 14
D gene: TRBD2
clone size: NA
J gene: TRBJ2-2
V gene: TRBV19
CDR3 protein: CASNPLAGVGELFF
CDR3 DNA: TGTGCCAGTAATCCTCTAGCGGGAGTCGGGGAGCTGTTTTTT

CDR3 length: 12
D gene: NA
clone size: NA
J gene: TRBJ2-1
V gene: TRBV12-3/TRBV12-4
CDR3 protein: CASRVPDNEQFF
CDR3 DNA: TGTGCCAGCAGGGTCCCAGACAATGAGCAGTTCTTC

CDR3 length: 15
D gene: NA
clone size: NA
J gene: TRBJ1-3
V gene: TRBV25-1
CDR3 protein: CASSEYPGMGNTIYF
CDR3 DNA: TGTGCCAGCAGTGAATACCCAGGGATGGGAAACACCATATATTTT

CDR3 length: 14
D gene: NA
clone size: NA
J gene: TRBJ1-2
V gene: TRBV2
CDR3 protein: CASSDRGSNYGYTF
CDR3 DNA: TGTGCCAGCAGTGACCGGGGATCTAACTATGGCTACACCTTC

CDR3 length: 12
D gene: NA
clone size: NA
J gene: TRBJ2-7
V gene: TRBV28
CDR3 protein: CASSSGSYEQYF
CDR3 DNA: TGTGCCAGCAGCAGCGGGTCCTACGAGCAGTACTTC

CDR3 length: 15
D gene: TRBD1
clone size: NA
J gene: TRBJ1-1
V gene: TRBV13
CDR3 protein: CASSYETGGGTEAFF
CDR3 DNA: TGTGCCAGCAGCTACGAAACAGGGGGCGGCACTGAAGCTTTCTTT

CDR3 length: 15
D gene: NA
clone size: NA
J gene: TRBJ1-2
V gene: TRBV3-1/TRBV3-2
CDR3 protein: CASSQGISGGYGYTF
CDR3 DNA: TGTGCCAGCAGCCAAGGCATATCGGGTGGGTATGGCTACACCTTC

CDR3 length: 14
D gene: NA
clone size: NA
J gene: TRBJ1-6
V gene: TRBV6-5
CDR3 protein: CASSRYGGNSPLHF
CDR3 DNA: TGTGCCAGCAGTCGCTACGGGGGTAATTCACCCCTCCACTTT

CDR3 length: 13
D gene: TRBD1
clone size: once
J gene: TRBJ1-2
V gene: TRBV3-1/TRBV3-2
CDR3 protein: CASSQRQGGGYTF
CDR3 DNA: TGTGCCAGCAGCCAGCGACAGGGCGGTGGCTACACCTTC

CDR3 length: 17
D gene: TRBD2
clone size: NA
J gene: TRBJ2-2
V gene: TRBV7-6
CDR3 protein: CASSQLGTSGGTGELFF
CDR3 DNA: TGTGCCAGCAGCCAGCTCGGGACTAGCGGGGGCACCGGGGAGCTGTTTTTT

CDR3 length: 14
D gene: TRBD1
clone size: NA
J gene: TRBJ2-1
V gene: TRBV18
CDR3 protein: CASSPPATGNEQFF
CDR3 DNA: TGTGCCAGCTCACCTCCAGCGACAGGGAATGAGCAGTTCTTC

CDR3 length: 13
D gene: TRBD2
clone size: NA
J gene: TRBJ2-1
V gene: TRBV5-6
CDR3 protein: CASSLPGGIEQFF
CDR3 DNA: TGTGCCAGCAGCCTTCCCGGGGGGATTGAGCAGTTCTTC

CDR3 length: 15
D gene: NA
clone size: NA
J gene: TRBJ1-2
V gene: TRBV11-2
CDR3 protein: CASSLVGGYIGGYTF
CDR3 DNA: TGTGCCAGCAGCTTAGTGGGGGGGTATATTGGTGGCTACACCTTC

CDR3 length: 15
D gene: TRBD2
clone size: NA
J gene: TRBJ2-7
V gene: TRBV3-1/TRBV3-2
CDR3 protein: CASSPRSGTSSEQYF
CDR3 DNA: TGTGCCAGCAGCCCCCGAAGTGGGACTAGCAGCGAGCAGTACTTC

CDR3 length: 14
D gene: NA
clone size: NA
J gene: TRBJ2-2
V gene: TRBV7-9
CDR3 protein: CASSLVSGVGELFF
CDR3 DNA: TGTGCCAGCAGCTTAGTGTCGGGGGTCGGGGAGCTGTTTTTT

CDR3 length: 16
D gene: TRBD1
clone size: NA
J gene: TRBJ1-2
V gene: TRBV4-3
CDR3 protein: CASSQEEGARWYGYTF
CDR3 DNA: TGCGCCAGCAGCCAAGAGGAGGGGGCGCGATGGTATGGCTACACCTTC

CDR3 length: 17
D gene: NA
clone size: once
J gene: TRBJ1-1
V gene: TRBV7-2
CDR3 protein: CASSLGERGERNTEAFF
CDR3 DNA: TGTGCCAGCAGCTTGGGGGAGCGGGGCGAAAGGAACACTGAAGCTTTCTTT

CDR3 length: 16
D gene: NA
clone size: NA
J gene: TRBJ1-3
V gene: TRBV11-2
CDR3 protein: CASSSLEGIAANTIYF
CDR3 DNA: TGTGCCAGCAGCTCCCTGGAGGGGATTGCCGCGAACACCATATATTTT

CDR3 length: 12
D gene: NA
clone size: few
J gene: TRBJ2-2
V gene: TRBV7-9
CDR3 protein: CASSSDTGELFF
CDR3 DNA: TGTGCCAGCAGCTCCGACACCGGGGAGCTGTTTTTT

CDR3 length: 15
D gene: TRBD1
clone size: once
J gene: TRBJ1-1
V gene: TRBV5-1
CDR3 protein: CASSSSDRQHTEAFF
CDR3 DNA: TGCGCCAGCAGCTCCTCGGACAGGCAGCACACTGAAGCTTTCTTT

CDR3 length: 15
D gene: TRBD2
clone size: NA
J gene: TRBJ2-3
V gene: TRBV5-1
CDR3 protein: CASSLVPSGTDTQYF
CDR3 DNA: TGCGCCAGCAGCTTGGTACCTAGCGGAACAGATACGCAGTATTTT

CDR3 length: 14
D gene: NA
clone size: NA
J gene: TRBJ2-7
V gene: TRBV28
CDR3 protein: CASRHRATSTEQYF
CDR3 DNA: TGTGCCAGCAGACACAGGGCTACCTCCACCGAGCAGTACTTC

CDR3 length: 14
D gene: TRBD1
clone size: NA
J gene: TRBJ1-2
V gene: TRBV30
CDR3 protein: CAWEPSGTAYGYTF
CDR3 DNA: TGTGCCTGGGAACCCTCCGGGACAGCCTATGGCTACACCTTC

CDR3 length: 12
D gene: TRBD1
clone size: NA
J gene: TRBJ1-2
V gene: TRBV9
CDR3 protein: CASRGDSTSYTF
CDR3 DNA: TGTGCCAGCAGAGGGGACAGTACAAGCTACACCTTC

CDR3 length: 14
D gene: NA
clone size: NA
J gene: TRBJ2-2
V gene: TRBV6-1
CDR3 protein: CASSETSNTGELFF
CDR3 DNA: TGTGCCAGCAGTGAGACTTCGAACACCGGGGAGCTGTTTTTT

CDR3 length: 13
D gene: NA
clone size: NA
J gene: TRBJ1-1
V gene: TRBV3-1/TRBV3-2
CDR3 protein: CASTLRGGTEAFF
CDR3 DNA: TGTGCCAGCACCCTCAGGGGCGGCACTGAAGCTTTCTTT

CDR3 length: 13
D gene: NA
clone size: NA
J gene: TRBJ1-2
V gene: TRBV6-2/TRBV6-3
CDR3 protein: CASSYSALEDYTF
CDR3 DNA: TGTGCCAGCAGTTACTCGGCACTAGAAGACTACACCTTC

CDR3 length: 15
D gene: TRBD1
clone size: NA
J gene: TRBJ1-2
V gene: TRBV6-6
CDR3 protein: CASSKQGASPYGYTF
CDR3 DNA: TGTGCCAGCAGTAAACAGGGGGCTAGTCCCTATGGCTACACCTTC